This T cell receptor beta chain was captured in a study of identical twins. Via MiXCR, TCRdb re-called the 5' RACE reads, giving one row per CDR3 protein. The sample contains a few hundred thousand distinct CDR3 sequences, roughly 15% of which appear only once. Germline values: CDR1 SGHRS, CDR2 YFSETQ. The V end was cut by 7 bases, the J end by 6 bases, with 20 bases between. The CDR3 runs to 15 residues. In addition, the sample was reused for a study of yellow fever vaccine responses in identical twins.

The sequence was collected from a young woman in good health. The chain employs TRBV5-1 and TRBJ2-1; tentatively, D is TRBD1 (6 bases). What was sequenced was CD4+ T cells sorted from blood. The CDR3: CASANTGISSNEQFF. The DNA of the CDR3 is TGCGCCAGCGCCAATACAGGGATATCTTCCAATGAGCAGTTCTTC.